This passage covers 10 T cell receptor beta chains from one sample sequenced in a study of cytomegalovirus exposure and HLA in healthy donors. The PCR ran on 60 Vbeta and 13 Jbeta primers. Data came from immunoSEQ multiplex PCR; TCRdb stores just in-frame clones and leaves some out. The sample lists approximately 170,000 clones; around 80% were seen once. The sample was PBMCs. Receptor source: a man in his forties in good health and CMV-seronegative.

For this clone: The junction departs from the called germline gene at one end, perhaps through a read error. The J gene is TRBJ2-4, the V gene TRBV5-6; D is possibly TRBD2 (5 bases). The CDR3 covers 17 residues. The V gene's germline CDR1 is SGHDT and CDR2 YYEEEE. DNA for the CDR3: TGTGCCAGCAGCAAGACTCTGGACTCTCAAGCCAAAAACAGTCAGTACTTC. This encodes CASSKTLDSQAKNSQYF.

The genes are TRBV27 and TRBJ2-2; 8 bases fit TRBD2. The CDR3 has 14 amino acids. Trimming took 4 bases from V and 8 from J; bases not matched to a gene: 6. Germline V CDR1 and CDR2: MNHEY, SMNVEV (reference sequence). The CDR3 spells CASSSQRERGELFF. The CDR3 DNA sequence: TGTGCCAGCAGTTCCCAGCGGGAGAGAGGGGAGCTGTTTTTT.

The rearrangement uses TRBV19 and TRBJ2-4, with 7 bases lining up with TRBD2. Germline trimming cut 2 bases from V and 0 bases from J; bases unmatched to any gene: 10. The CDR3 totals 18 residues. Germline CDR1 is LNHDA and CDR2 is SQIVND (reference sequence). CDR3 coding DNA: TGTGCCAGTAGTATAAGTCATCGGGGGGACTCAGCCAAAAACATTCAGTACTTC. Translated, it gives CASSISHRGDSAKNIQYF.

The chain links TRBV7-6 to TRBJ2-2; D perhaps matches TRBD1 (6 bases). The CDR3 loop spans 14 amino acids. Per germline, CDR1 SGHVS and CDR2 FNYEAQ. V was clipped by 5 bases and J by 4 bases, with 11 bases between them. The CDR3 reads CASSPRTVTGELFF. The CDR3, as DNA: TGTGCCAGCAGCCCTCGGACAGTCACCGGGGAGCTGTTTTTT. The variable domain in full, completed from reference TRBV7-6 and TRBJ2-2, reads GAGVSQSPRYKVTKRGQDVALRCDPISGHVSLYWYRQALGQGPEFLTYFNYEAQQDKSGLPNDRFSAERPEGSISTLTIQRTEQRDSAMYRCASSPRTVTGELFFGEGSRLTVL.

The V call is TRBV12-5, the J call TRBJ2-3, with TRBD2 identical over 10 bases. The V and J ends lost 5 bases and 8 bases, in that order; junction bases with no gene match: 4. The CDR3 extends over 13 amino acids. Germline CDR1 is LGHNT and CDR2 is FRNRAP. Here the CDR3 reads CASGPPSGGTQYF. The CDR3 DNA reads TGTGCTAGTGGTCCGCCTAGCGGGGGTACGCAGTATTTT.

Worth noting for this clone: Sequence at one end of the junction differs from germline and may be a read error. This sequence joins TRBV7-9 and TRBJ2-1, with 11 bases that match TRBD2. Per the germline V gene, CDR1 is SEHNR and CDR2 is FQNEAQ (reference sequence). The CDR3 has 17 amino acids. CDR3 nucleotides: TGTTCCAGCAGCCTTGGGACTAGCGGAGCGGCCTACAATGAGCAGTTCTTC. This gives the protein CSSSLGTSGAAYNEQFF.

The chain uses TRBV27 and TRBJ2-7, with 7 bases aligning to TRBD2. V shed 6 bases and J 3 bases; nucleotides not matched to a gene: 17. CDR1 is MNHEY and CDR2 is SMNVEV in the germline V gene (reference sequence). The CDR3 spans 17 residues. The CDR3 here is CASRLPSRTRKNYEQYF. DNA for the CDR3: TGTGCCAGCAGACTTCCATCGCGGACTAGGAAGAACTACGAGCAGTACTTC.

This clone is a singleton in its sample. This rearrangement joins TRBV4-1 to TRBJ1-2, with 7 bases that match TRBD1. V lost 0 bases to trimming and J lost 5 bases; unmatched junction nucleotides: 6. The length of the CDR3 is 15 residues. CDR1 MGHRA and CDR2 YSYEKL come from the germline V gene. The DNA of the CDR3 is TGCGCCAGCAGCCAAGAACAGGGGATTAGGTATGGCTACACCTTC. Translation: CASSQEQGIRYGYTF.

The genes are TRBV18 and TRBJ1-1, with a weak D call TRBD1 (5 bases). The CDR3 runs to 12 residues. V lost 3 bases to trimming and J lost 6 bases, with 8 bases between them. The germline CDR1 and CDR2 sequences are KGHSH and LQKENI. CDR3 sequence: CASSPGGAEAFF. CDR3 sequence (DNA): TGTGCCAGCTCACCTGGAGGGGCTGAAGCTTTCTTT.

Here the CDR3 DNA reads TGTGCCAGCAGTTTCCTTTGGAGCGAGGGGGCCACAGATACGCAGTATTTT. Translation gives CASSFLWSEGATDTQYF. The chain has TRBV28 and TRBJ2-3; 7 nucleotides line up with TRBD1. The CDR3 is made up of 17 amino acids. The V gene's germline CDR1 is MDHEN and CDR2 SYDVKM. V shed 3 bases and J 2 bases; nucleotides not matched to a gene: 11.